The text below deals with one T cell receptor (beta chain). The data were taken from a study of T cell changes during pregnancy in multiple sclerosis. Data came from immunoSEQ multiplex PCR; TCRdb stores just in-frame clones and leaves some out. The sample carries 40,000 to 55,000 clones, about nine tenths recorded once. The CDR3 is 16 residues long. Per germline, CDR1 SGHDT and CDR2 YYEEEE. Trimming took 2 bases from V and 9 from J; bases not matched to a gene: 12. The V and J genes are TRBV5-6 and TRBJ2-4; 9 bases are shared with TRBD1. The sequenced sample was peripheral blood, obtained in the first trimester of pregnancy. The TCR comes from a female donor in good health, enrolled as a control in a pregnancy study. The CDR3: CASSLRRTGELIIQYF. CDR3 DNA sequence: TGTGCCAGCAGCTTACGGCGGACAGGGGAGTTGATCATTCAGTACTTC.